This T cell receptor beta chain was profiled in a study of breast tumors, draining lymph nodes, adjacent tissues. Study findings and constraints: Luminal-like breast cancer showed significantly greater tumor-nontumor repertoire similarity than basal-like breast cancer did. Findings are consistent with lymph node origin and intratumoral expansion of most tumor T cells. Compared with lymph nodes, tumors were less diverse; compared with nontumor tissue, more.

There are 14 residues in the CDR3. V shed 6 bases, J shed 8 bases, and the junction held 7 bases outside the gene matches. Germline assignment: CDR1 SNHLY and CDR2 FYNNEI. TCRdb fed the multiplex PCR reads into MiXCR, producing one record per CDR3 protein. This sample has some 200,000 distinct CDR3 sequences, with 30% to 40% found just once. This clonotype was recorded many times. Its antigen remains unidentified. Breast cancer patients provided tissue from their axillary draining lymph nodes. The V call is TRBV2, the J call TRBJ1-6, with 7 bases aligning to TRBD1. The source of this sequence is a female donor with breast cancer. Some clones in this sample may be carry-over from other donors' samples. The material sequenced was axillary lymph node tissue. CDR3 loop: CASRRQGDHSPLHF. In nucleotides, the CDR3 is TGTGCCAGCAGACGACAGGGCGATCATTCACCCCTCCACTTT.